The 18 T cell receptor beta chains in this list originate from one sample, sequenced in a study of immune heterogeneity within non-small cell lung tumors. Each sample used roughly 0.65 ug of genomic DNA from bulk tumor tissue. Each primary tumor yielded several biopsies, collected far apart from one another at surgery. The cohort was untreated, with newly diagnosed non-small cell lung cancer undergoing curative surgery. It was with 32 V and 13 J primers that multiplex PCR amplified TCR beta CDR3. TCRdb redid the calling of the multiplex PCR reads with MiXCR, one entry per CDR3 protein. Of some 15,000 distinct CDR3 sequences in the sample, 30% were seen once. Sample: lung tumor tissue. Every receptor here comes from a woman between 45 and 65 years old with non-small cell lung cancer.

With respect to this clonotype: This may be a read error: a much more frequent sequence differs by one nucleotide. The chain has TRBV7-3 and TRBJ2-6, with D unresolved. Germline CDR1 reads SGHTA; CDR2 reads FQGTGA. This CDR3 spans 13 amino acids. The CDR3 DNA is TGTGTCAGCAGCCCCACCGGGGCCAACGTCCTGACTTTC. It translates to CVSSPTGANVLTF. The full variable domain, in which reference TRBV7-3 and TRBJ2-6 provide the parts outside the CDR3, is GAGVSQTPSNKVTEKGKYVELRCDPISGHTALYWYRQSLGQGPEFLIYFQGTGAADDSGLPNDRFFAVRPEGSVSTLKIQRTERGDSAVYLCVSSPTGANVLTFGAGSRLTVL.

There are a few counts of this clonotype. This chain links TRBV6-1 with TRBJ2-5, with D perhaps assigned TRBD1 or TRBD2 (5 bases each). Germline V lookup: CDR1 MNHNS, CDR2 SASEGT. The ends were cut back, 3 bases at V and 6 bases at J, with 11 bases in the middle. This CDR3 has 13 residues. The CDR3 DNA reads as TGTGCCAGCAGTGACAGTGAGGGACAGACCCAGTACTTC. Its translation is CASSDSEGQTQYF.

This chain connects TRBV28 to TRBJ1-4; D unclear. CDR1 and CDR2 from the germline V gene are MDHEN and SYDVKM. V lost 4 bases to trimming and J lost 5 bases, with 11 bases between them. There are 14 residues in the CDR3. The CDR3 DNA reads TGTGCCAGCAGTTCATCAGAACCAAATGAAAAACTGTTTTTT. Residues: CASSSSEPNEKLFF.

The table lists this clonotype with a few counts. CDR3 sequence (DNA): TGTGCCAGCTCCTCACAGGGGGGTAGCAATCAGCCCCAGCATTTT. This sequence encodes CASSSQGGSNQPQHF. The rearrangement uses TRBV18 and TRBJ1-5; TRBD1 aligns across 8 bases. This CDR3 has 15 residues. Looked up from germline, CDR1 is KGHSH and CDR2 is LQKENI. V trimming: 6 bases; J trimming: 0 bases; junction bases outside the gene matches: 4.

The genes are TRBV6-2 or TRBV6-3 and TRBJ1-2; possibly TRBD1 for D (5 bases). Trimming took off 10 bases at V and 6 bases at J, with 12 bases between the two ends. The CDR3 totals 11 residues. Germline V gene lookup returns CDR1 MNHEY and CDR2 SVGEGT. In DNA, the CDR3 is TGTGCCACCCAGGGATTGGATGGCTACACCTTC. It encodes CATQGLDGYTF.

The J gene is TRBJ2-1, the V gene TRBV18; TRBD2 might be the D (5 bases). Germline CDR1 is KGHSH and CDR2 is LQKENI. Trimming removed 1 base at V and 4 bases at J, with 11 bases between. The CDR3 is 15 residues long. The CDR3 here is CASSPQVGEYNEQFF. The CDR3 coding sequence is TGTGCCAGCTCACCACAAGTCGGGGAATACAATGAGCAGTTCTTC.

The chain combines TRBV5-6 with TRBJ2-7; 7 bases agree with TRBD1. The germline gives CDR1 SGHDT, CDR2 YYEEEE. J gave up 0 bases and V 3 bases, and 3 bases lay outside the gene matches. This CDR3 has 14 amino acids. CDR3 in DNA: TGTGCCAGCAGCTACCGACAGGGCTCCTACGAGCAGTACTTC. Protein: CASSYRQGSYEQYF. Complete variable domain (other parts from reference TRBV5-6 and TRBJ2-7): DAGVTQSPTHLIKTRGQQVTLRCSPKSGHDTVSWYQQALGQGPQFIFQYYEEEERQRGNFPDRFSGHQFPNYSSELNVNALLLGDSALYLCASSYRQGSYEQYFGPGTRLTVT.

V and J are TRBV30 and TRBJ1-6; D is ambiguous. CDR3 length: 13 amino acids. In germline, CDR1 is GTSNPN, CDR2 SVGIG (reference sequence). Trimming stripped 1 base from V and 4 bases from J, with 5 bases between. Here the CDR3 DNA reads TGTGCCTGGAGTGAGGGTTATAATTCACCCCTCCACTTT. Its protein product is CAWSEGYNSPLHF.

There are many counts of this clonotype. The chain combines TRBV27 with TRBJ2-7; TRBD2 aligns across 7 bases. J lost 3 bases, V lost 3 bases, and 5 bases had no gene match. This CDR3 is built from 14 residues. CDR1 is MNHEY, CDR2 SMNVEV, per germline (reference sequence). CDR3 nucleotides: TGTGCCAGCAGTTTGGGGGGGGTCGGCTACGAGCAGTACTTC. It is translated as CASSLGGVGYEQYF.

This clonotype was picked up many times. The chain is built from TRBV7-2 and TRBJ2-2; TRBD2 matches 8 bases. The ends lost 1 base at V and 2 bases at J; junction bases unmatched: 3. CDR3 length equals 16 residues. Germline loops: CDR1 SGHTA, CDR2 FQGNSA. This CDR3 reads CASSLEGTRNTGELFF. The CDR3 DNA reads as TGTGCCAGCAGCTTAGAGGGGACTAGAAACACCGGGGAGCTGTTTTTT.

This clonotype came up many times. The chain uses TRBV6-6 and TRBJ1-5, with a weak D call TRBD1 (5 bases). In germline, CDR1 is MNHNY, CDR2 SVGAGI (reference sequence). The CDR3 spans 18 residues. Trimming took 0 bases from V and 2 from J, leaving 17 bases between them. CDR3 DNA sequence: TGTGCCAGCAGTTACTCGCGGCCAGGGAGGGGTGGCAATCAGCCCCAGCATTTT. This codes for CASSYSRPGRGGNQPQHF.

This clonotype was recorded many times. The J gene is TRBJ2-2, the V gene TRBV5-1, with a possible D match to TRBD2 (6 bases). The germline V gene has CDR1 SGHRS and CDR2 YFSETQ. This CDR3 comprises 16 residues. V was pared by 3 bases and J by 2 bases, with 14 bases between. This chain's CDR3 is CASSSTGTPNTGELFF. The CDR3 DNA reads TGCGCCAGCAGCTCCACCGGGACTCCAAACACCGGGGAGCTGTTTTTT.

The J gene is TRBJ2-1, the V gene TRBV7-8; D is perhaps TRBD2 (5 bases). This CDR3 contains 13 residues. Germline CDR1 reads SGHVS; CDR2 reads FQNEAQ. Trimming removed 3 bases at V and 6 bases at J, with 9 bases between. The CDR3 nucleotides read TGTGCCAGCAGCTTTCGTAGCGTCAATGAGCAGTTCTTC. This gives the protein CASSFRSVNEQFF.

The chain joins TRBV18 to TRBJ2-7; TRBD1 matches 7 bases. Germline CDR1 is KGHSH and CDR2 is LQKENI. J gave up 2 bases and V 6 bases, and 7 bases lay outside the gene matches. The CDR3 sequence is 14 residues long. This chain's CDR3 is CASSRPGQTYEQYF. The DNA of the CDR3 is TGTGCCAGCTCCCGGCCGGGACAGACCTACGAGCAGTACTTC.

This clonotype was picked up one time. The chain has TRBV6-2 or TRBV6-3 and TRBJ1-5, with TRBD1 identical over 10 bases. Germline loops: CDR1 MNHEY, CDR2 SVGEGT. J lost 4 bases, V lost 6 bases, and 3 bases had no gene match. This CDR3 spans 14 amino acids. CDR3 nucleotides: TGTGCCAGCAGGGAGGGACAGGGGAATCAGCCCCAGCATTTT. Its protein product is CASREGQGNQPQHF.

As for this clonotype: Given the absence of the conserved phenylalanine or tryptophan at the CDR3 end, a read error is likely. The V and J genes are TRBV20-1 and TRBJ2-1; D gene ambiguous. Germline CDR1 and CDR2: DFQATT and SNEGSKA (reference sequence). The CDR3 is 15 residues long. Trimming left V 5 bases short and J 6 bases short, with 20 bases between. CDR3 nucleotide sequence: TGCAGTGCTCACCACCCCCGTAGAGGATCCAATGAGCAGTTCCTC. Its translation is CSAHHPRRGSNEQFL.

This clonotype has a count of ten or more. Here the CDR3 DNA reads TGTGCCAGCAGGACAGGGAACGGGGAGCTGTTTTTT. This gives the protein CASRTGNGELFF. The gene calls are TRBV5-5 and TRBJ2-2; 7 nucleotides line up with TRBD1. Germline lookup yields CDR1 SGHKS and CDR2 YYEKEE (reference sequence). The V and J ends lost 5 bases and 7 bases, in that order; junction bases with no gene match: 2. This CDR3 is 12 amino acids long.

The chain has TRBV25-1 and TRBJ2-5; D call uncertain. CDR1 MGHDK and CDR2 SYGVNS come from the germline V gene. The V gene lost 1 base and the J gene lost 5 bases, with 14 bases spanning the gap. There are 15 residues in the CDR3. The CDR3 is CASSELSGGDETQYF. DNA of the CDR3: TGTGCCAGCAGTGAATTGTCGGGTGGGGATGAGACCCAGTACTTC.